The rows below give T cell receptor beta chains drawn from one sample of a study of T cell repertoires in cytomegalovirus infection. TCRdb itself ran the reads through MiXCR, one entry per CDR3 protein. Here the sample spans 250,000 or so distinct CDR3 sequences, 15% to 20% being singletons. The sequenced sample consisted of CD8+ T cells from PBMCs. These receptors came from a human donor in good health (CMV status not recorded). Some clones in this sample may be carry-over from other donors' samples. Each CDR3 is given with its conserved first and last residue. Each record gives: clone size, J gene, V gene, D gene, CDR3 protein, CDR3 DNA. D genes are given only for firm matches. A clone size is listed for some rows: how often the clone was seen (once, few, many), or a class if it is expanded.

clone_size: -; j_call: TRBJ2-7; v_call: TRBV20-1; d_call: -; cdr3_aa: CSARDLGTSSYEQYF; cdr3_nt: TGCAGTGCTAGAGATCTTGGGACATCCTCCTACGAGCAGTACTTC
clone_size: -; j_call: TRBJ2-7; v_call: TRBV5-1; d_call: -; cdr3_aa: CASSLDSPGEQYF; cdr3_nt: TGCGCCAGCAGCCTGGACAGCCCGGGGGAGCAGTACTTC
clone_size: few; j_call: TRBJ2-4; v_call: TRBV6-6; d_call: TRBD2; cdr3_aa: CASSYSVTGGHGNIQYF; cdr3_nt: TGTGCCAGCAGTTACTCAGTCACGGGGGGGCATGGAAACATTCAGTACTTC
clone_size: -; j_call: TRBJ2-7; v_call: TRBV9; d_call: -; cdr3_aa: CASSEQGSHEQYF; cdr3_nt: TGTGCCAGCAGCGAGCAGGGATCCCACGAGCAGTACTTC
clone_size: many; j_call: TRBJ1-1; v_call: TRBV28; d_call: TRBD1; cdr3_aa: CASREQGMNTEAFF; cdr3_nt: TGTGCCAGCAGGGAACAGGGGATGAACACTGAAGCTTTCTTT
clone_size: few; j_call: TRBJ2-7; v_call: TRBV5-4; d_call: -; cdr3_aa: CASSPDFGQTYEQYF; cdr3_nt: TGTGCCAGCAGCCCCGATTTTGGACAGACCTACGAGCAGTACTTC
clone_size: few; j_call: TRBJ2-3; v_call: TRBV5-1; d_call: -; cdr3_aa: CASSLEIDGEAIDADTQYF; cdr3_nt: TGCGCCAGCAGCTTGGAGATCGACGGTGAGGCGATTGACGCAGATACGCAGTATTTT
clone_size: many; j_call: TRBJ2-7; v_call: TRBV19; d_call: -; cdr3_aa: CASSIAGSSYEQYF; cdr3_nt: TGTGCCAGTAGTATCGCCGGCAGCTCCTACGAGCAGTACTTC
clone_size: few; j_call: TRBJ2-3; v_call: TRBV28; d_call: TRBD2; cdr3_aa: CASSFGGGTREYTDTQYF; cdr3_nt: TGTGCCAGCAGTTTTGGCGGGGGGACCCGGGAATACACAGATACGCAGTATTTT
clone_size: -; j_call: TRBJ1-2; v_call: TRBV13; d_call: TRBD1; cdr3_aa: CASSQNLDRGYGYTF; cdr3_nt: TGTGCCAGCAGCCAAAACCTGGACAGGGGCTATGGCTACACCTTC
clone_size: many; j_call: TRBJ1-2; v_call: TRBV7-8; d_call: -; cdr3_aa: CASSAGPLFYGYTF; cdr3_nt: TGTGCCAGCAGCGCGGGACCGCTATTCTATGGCTACACCTTC
clone_size: -; j_call: TRBJ2-3; v_call: TRBV12-3/TRBV12-4; d_call: TRBD1; cdr3_aa: CASSLEDRGLADTQYF; cdr3_nt: TGTGCCAGCAGTTTAGAGGACAGGGGGCTCGCAGATACGCAGTATTTT
clone_size: few; j_call: TRBJ1-1; v_call: TRBV4-1; d_call: -; cdr3_aa: CASSQAGVGATEAFF; cdr3_nt: TGCGCCAGCAGCCAAGCAGGGGTTGGGGCCACTGAAGCTTTCTTT
clone_size: -; j_call: TRBJ1-1; v_call: TRBV19; d_call: -; cdr3_aa: CASRIPGFFEAFF; cdr3_nt: TGTGCCAGTAGAATCCCGGGGTTTTTTGAAGCTTTCTTT
clone_size: few; j_call: TRBJ2-7; v_call: TRBV2; d_call: -; cdr3_aa: CATTGEGYEQYF; cdr3_nt: TGTGCCACCACAGGGGAGGGCTACGAGCAGTACTTC
clone_size: -; j_call: TRBJ2-1; v_call: TRBV12-3/TRBV12-4; d_call: -; cdr3_aa: CASSPWLDEQFF; cdr3_nt: TGTGCCAGCAGCCCTTGGCTCGATGAGCAGTTCTTC
clone_size: few; j_call: TRBJ1-1; v_call: TRBV7-9; d_call: -; cdr3_aa: CALVLGNTEAFF; cdr3_nt: TGTGCCCTTGTGTTAGGGAACACTGAAGCTTTCTTT
clone_size: few; j_call: TRBJ2-2; v_call: TRBV6-2/TRBV6-3; d_call: -; cdr3_aa: CASSRPGAGAGELFF; cdr3_nt: TGTGCCAGCAGTAGGCCGGGAGCCGGCGCCGGGGAGCTGTTTTTT
clone_size: -; j_call: TRBJ1-2; v_call: TRBV7-9; d_call: -; cdr3_aa: CASSSGTRNYGYTF; cdr3_nt: TGTGCCAGCAGTAGCGGGACGAGAAACTATGGCTACACCTTC
clone_size: many; j_call: TRBJ1-1; v_call: TRBV7-2; d_call: TRBD1; cdr3_aa: CASSTAGGQGYRVTEAFF; cdr3_nt: TGTGCCAGCAGTACGGCCGGCGGACAGGGGTATCGAGTCACTGAAGCTTTCTTT
clone_size: -; j_call: TRBJ2-5; v_call: TRBV28; d_call: TRBD2; cdr3_aa: CASSLASGGPGETQYF; cdr3_nt: TGTGCCAGCAGTTTAGCTTCGGGAGGGCCGGGGGAGACCCAGTACTTC
clone_size: few; j_call: TRBJ2-1; v_call: TRBV19; d_call: -; cdr3_aa: CASSIPQQYNEQFF; cdr3_nt: TGTGCCAGTAGTATTCCCCAACAGTACAATGAGCAGTTCTTC
clone_size: many; j_call: TRBJ1-1; v_call: TRBV7-6; d_call: TRBD1; cdr3_aa: CASSLALRGQGNTEAFF; cdr3_nt: TGTGCCAGCAGCTTAGCCCTGAGAGGACAGGGGAACACTGAAGCTTTCTTT
clone_size: few; j_call: TRBJ1-5; v_call: TRBV28; d_call: -; cdr3_aa: CASSLSATVNQPQHF; cdr3_nt: TGTGCCAGCAGTTTATCAGCTACCGTCAATCAGCCCCAGCATTTT
clone_size: few; j_call: TRBJ1-3; v_call: TRBV6-2/TRBV6-3; d_call: -; cdr3_aa: CASRRGVTSGNTIYF; cdr3_nt: TGTGCCAGCAGACGAGGGGTTACCTCTGGAAACACCATATATTTT
clone_size: few; j_call: TRBJ2-3; v_call: TRBV5-6; d_call: -; cdr3_aa: CASSFPFSTDTQYF; cdr3_nt: TGTGCCAGCAGCTTTCCATTTAGCACAGATACGCAGTATTTT
clone_size: -; j_call: TRBJ1-1; v_call: TRBV29-1; d_call: TRBD1; cdr3_aa: CSVPRGEWNTEAFF; cdr3_nt: TGCAGCGTACCCAGGGGGGAGTGGAACACTGAAGCTTTCTTT
clone_size: -; j_call: TRBJ1-1; v_call: TRBV28; d_call: -; cdr3_aa: CASSFFGNTEAFF; cdr3_nt: TGTGCCAGCAGTTTCTTCGGGAACACTGAAGCTTTCTTT
clone_size: many; j_call: TRBJ1-6; v_call: TRBV20-1; d_call: TRBD1; cdr3_aa: CSARDSGTGTYNSPLHF; cdr3_nt: TGCAGTGCTAGAGACTCCGGGACAGGGACATATAATTCACCCCTCCACTTT
clone_size: -; j_call: TRBJ2-5; v_call: TRBV7-9; d_call: TRBD1; cdr3_aa: CASSPRTGPGRETQYF; cdr3_nt: TGTGCCAGCAGCCCCCGGACAGGGCCGGGAAGAGAGACCCAGTACTTC
clone_size: few; j_call: TRBJ2-5; v_call: TRBV7-9; d_call: -; cdr3_aa: CASEGQETQYF; cdr3_nt: TGTGCCAGCGAAGGTCAAGAGACCCAGTACTTC
clone_size: -; j_call: TRBJ2-7; v_call: TRBV5-6; d_call: -; cdr3_aa: CASSSSQGSSYEQYF; cdr3_nt: TGTGCCAGCAGCTCTTCGCAGGGGTCCTCCTACGAGCAGTACTTC
clone_size: few; j_call: TRBJ2-6; v_call: TRBV13; d_call: TRBD1; cdr3_aa: CASSLGTGVTGANVLTF; cdr3_nt: TGTGCCAGCAGCTTAGGGACAGGGGTAACTGGGGCCAACGTCCTGACTTTC
clone_size: few; j_call: TRBJ1-1; v_call: TRBV6-5; d_call: TRBD1; cdr3_aa: CASSKGARDTEAFF; cdr3_nt: TGTGCCAGCAGTAAGGGGGCACGGGATACTGAAGCTTTCTTT
clone_size: few; j_call: TRBJ1-2; v_call: TRBV2; d_call: -; cdr3_aa: CASSVSGGFNYGYTF; cdr3_nt: TGTGCCAGCAGTGTCTCTGGGGGATTTAACTATGGCTACACCTTC
clone_size: many; j_call: TRBJ2-2; v_call: TRBV7-6; d_call: TRBD1; cdr3_aa: CASSYLTGANTGELFF; cdr3_nt: TGTGCCAGCAGCTATTTGACAGGGGCGAACACCGGGGAGCTGTTTTTT
clone_size: -; j_call: TRBJ1-1; v_call: TRBV12-3/TRBV12-4; d_call: -; cdr3_aa: CASRQEPGRTTEAFF; cdr3_nt: TGTGCCAGCAGACAAGAACCGGGGCGCACCACTGAAGCTTTCTTT
clone_size: many; j_call: TRBJ1-5; v_call: TRBV7-2; d_call: -; cdr3_aa: CASSLGDINQPQHF; cdr3_nt: TGTGCCAGCAGCTTAGGCGACATCAATCAGCCCCAGCATTTT
clone_size: few; j_call: TRBJ1-2; v_call: TRBV4-2; d_call: -; cdr3_aa: CASSAQGGYTF; cdr3_nt: TGTGCCAGCAGCGCACAGGGAGGCTACACCTTC
clone_size: many; j_call: TRBJ1-5; v_call: TRBV12-5; d_call: -; cdr3_aa: CASGPGPSNQPQHF; cdr3_nt: TGTGCTAGTGGCCCGGGACCATCCAATCAGCCCCAGCATTTT
clone_size: many; j_call: TRBJ2-7; v_call: TRBV7-2; d_call: TRBD1; cdr3_aa: CASNLSGGQNEQYF; cdr3_nt: TGTGCCAGCAATCTCTCAGGGGGCCAAAACGAGCAGTACTTC
clone_size: few; j_call: TRBJ1-2; v_call: TRBV12-5; d_call: -; cdr3_aa: CASGSPATSDFRGYTF; cdr3_nt: TGTGCTAGTGGTTCCCCCGCCACGTCCGATTTTAGGGGCTACACCTTC
clone_size: -; j_call: TRBJ2-4; v_call: TRBV11-2; d_call: -; cdr3_aa: CASSHIARGDIQYF; cdr3_nt: TGTGCCAGCAGCCACATCGCCCGCGGGGACATTCAGTACTTC
clone_size: -; j_call: TRBJ2-2; v_call: TRBV7-8; d_call: TRBD2; cdr3_aa: CASSSHGGTSGGHTGELFF; cdr3_nt: TGTGCCAGCAGCTCCCACGGGGGGACTAGCGGGGGCCACACCGGGGAGCTGTTTTTT
clone_size: many; j_call: TRBJ2-2; v_call: TRBV19; d_call: TRBD1; cdr3_aa: CASSMTGLNTGELFF; cdr3_nt: TGTGCCAGTAGTATGACAGGGCTGAACACCGGGGAGCTGTTTTTT
clone_size: few; j_call: TRBJ2-6; v_call: TRBV4-1; d_call: -; cdr3_aa: CASSQDIRGAGANVLTF; cdr3_nt: TGCGCCAGCAGCCAAGATATAAGGGGAGCCGGGGCCAACGTCCTGACTTTC
clone_size: -; j_call: TRBJ1-1; v_call: TRBV27; d_call: -; cdr3_aa: CASRIGNTEAFF; cdr3_nt: TGTGCCAGCCGCATCGGGAACACTGAAGCTTTCTTT
clone_size: few; j_call: TRBJ2-1; v_call: TRBV10-2; d_call: -; cdr3_aa: CASSESRHPGYEQFF; cdr3_nt: TGCGCCAGCAGTGAGTCGAGACATCCGGGATATGAGCAGTTCTTC
clone_size: -; j_call: TRBJ1-1; v_call: TRBV5-1; d_call: TRBD1; cdr3_aa: CASSLGQGIRTEAFF; cdr3_nt: TGCGCCAGCAGCTTGGGACAGGGGATACGCACTGAAGCTTTCTTT
clone_size: few; j_call: TRBJ1-1; v_call: TRBV27; d_call: -; cdr3_aa: CASSPPTGRKAFF; cdr3_nt: TGTGCCAGCAGTCCCCCGACGGGCCGAAAAGCTTTCTTT
clone_size: many; j_call: TRBJ2-7; v_call: TRBV7-8; d_call: TRBD1; cdr3_aa: CASSPGWTGTASSYEQYF; cdr3_nt: TGTGCCAGCAGCCCCGGGTGGACCGGGACAGCAAGCTCCTACGAGCAGTACTTC